Below, 29 T cell receptor beta chains from the same sample are listed, as sequenced in a study of CD8 T cells in ankylosing spondylitis. TCRdb analysed the 5' RACE reads with MiXCR anew, one entry per CDR3 protein. This sample has 45,000 to 60,000 distinct CDR3 sequences, with roughly 7.4% found just once. Sequences were obtained from blood, either unsorted or a sorted T cell fraction (not recorded which). The receptors derive from a female donor with ankylosing spondylitis or in good health (not recorded which).

In its sample, this clonotype was seen many times. In DNA, the CDR3 is TGCGCCAGCAGCCTAAACCCCAGGGACGATGAGCAGTTCTTC. This gives the protein CASSLNPRDDEQFF. The gene calls are TRBV4-1 and TRBJ2-1; D is possibly TRBD1 or TRBD2 (5 bases each). V lost 4 bases and J 8 bases, leaving 15 bases between the germline ends. The CDR3 is made up of 14 amino acids. Germline CDR1 and CDR2: MGHRA and YSYEKL.

This clonotype was counted many times. This may be a read error: a much more frequent sequence differs by one nucleotide. The rearrangement links TRBV29-1 to TRBJ2-7, with 9 bases aligning to TRBD1. CDR3 length: 12 residues. The trim removed 6 bases at V and 2 bases at J, leaving 2 bases unmatched. Germline CDR1 and CDR2: SQVTM and ANQGSEA. The CDR3 DNA is TGCAGCGTCTGGGACAGGGCCTACGAGCAGTACTTC. Translation gives CSVWDRAYEQYF.

The chain uses TRBV11-2 and TRBJ2-1; TRBD2 aligns across 10 bases. The germline CDR1 and CDR2 sequences are SGHAT and FQNNGV. Trimming took 5 bases from V and 2 from J; bases not matched to a gene: 15. This CDR3 spans 19 amino acids. The CDR3 sequence: CASSVHGRASGGPYNEQFF. CDR3 sequence (DNA): TGTGCCAGCAGCGTACATGGTAGGGCTAGCGGGGGACCCTACAATGAGCAGTTCTTC.

This clonotype showed up many times. The chain employs TRBV29-1 and TRBJ2-1; 10 bases map to TRBD2. In germline, CDR1 is SQVTM, CDR2 ANQGSEA. Trimming removed 4 bases from V and 16 bases from J; junction bases left unmatched: 16. The length of the CDR3 is 14 residues. The CDR3 protein is CSVVPYLAGEELFF. CDR3 DNA sequence: TGCAGCGTTGTCCCTTACCTAGCGGGGGAGGAGCTTTTCTTC.

This clonotype showed up many times. The chain uses TRBV19 and TRBJ1-5; D ambiguous. V shed 5 bases and J shed 3 bases, with 5 bases lying between them. This CDR3 is 12 amino acids long. From germline, CDR1 is LNHDA and CDR2 SQIVND (reference sequence). As DNA, the CDR3 is TGTGCCAGTAGTCGGAACAATCAGCCCCAGCATTTT. This codes for CASSRNNQPQHF.

This clonotype has ten or more counts. The rearrangement links TRBV3-1 to TRBJ1-2, with 7 bases that match TRBD1. Germline CDR1 LGHDT, CDR2 YNNKEL (reference sequence). This CDR3 has 15 amino acids. The J segment lost 8 bases and the V segment lost 2 bases, leaving 11 bases of the junction unmatched. The CDR3 here is CASSQLVAGGGGYTF. The CDR3, as DNA: TGTGCCAGCAGCCAACTCGTCGCAGGGGGGGGAGGCTACACCTTC.

The sample holds one count of this clonotype. The V call is TRBV30, the J call TRBJ1-1; D is unclear. The CDR3 consists of 13 residues. V lost 1 base and J 5 bases, leaving 11 bases between the germline ends. CDR1 and CDR2 from the germline V gene are GTSNPN and SVGIG (reference sequence). The CDR3 protein is CAWSASGVTEAFF. CDR3 coding DNA: TGTGCCTGGAGTGCAAGTGGGGTAACTGAAGCTTTCTTT.

This clonotype was found many times. The chain uses TRBV20-1 and TRBJ1-2, with D maybe TRBD1 (5 bases). Trimming pared 3 bases from V and 8 bases from J, leaving 16 bases between. CDR1 is DFQATT and CDR2 is SNEGSKA in the germline V gene (reference sequence). This CDR3 comprises 13 residues. The CDR3 DNA follows: TGCAGTGCTAGTCGGACACCGACGGGGGGCTACACCTTC. Encoded protein: CSASRTPTGGYTF.

This clonotype was counted ten times or more. The chain links TRBV29-1 to TRBJ2-2; D remains unclear. The CDR3 length is 13 residues. Germline lookup yields CDR1 SQVTM and CDR2 ANQGSEA. V lost 5 bases and J lost 2, with 9 bases in between. CDR3 sequence (DNA): TGCAGCGTTCGAACAGTAAACACCGGGGAGCTGTTTTTT. Protein sequence: CSVRTVNTGELFF.

This clonotype was counted many times. The rearrangement joins TRBV7-9 to TRBJ1-2, with 7 bases identical to TRBD1. V shed 4 bases and J 6 bases; nucleotides not matched to a gene: 11. Germline V gene sequence: CDR1 SEHNR, CDR2 FQNEAQ (reference sequence). There are 15 residues in the CDR3. CDR3 in amino acids: CASSSSGQSSDGYTF. As DNA, the CDR3 is TGTGCCAGCAGCTCCTCGGGACAGTCTAGCGATGGCTACACCTTC.

This clonotype has only a few counts. The chain uses TRBV12-3 or TRBV12-4 and TRBJ1-1; D gene unclear. The CDR3 is made up of 11 amino acids. Deletions cut 3 bases from V and 7 bases from J, with 6 bases between. The CDR3, as DNA: TGTGCCAGCAGTTTGATGAGTGAAGCTTTCTTT. This translates into CASSLMSEAFF.

This clonotype was seen many times. The genes are TRBV5-1 and TRBJ1-1; D possibly corresponds to TRBD1 (5 bases). Germline V CDR1 and CDR2: SGHRS, YFSETQ. This CDR3 spans 14 amino acids. The V and J ends lost 0 bases and 1 base respectively, with 7 bases between them. Here the CDR3 DNA reads TGCGCCAGCAGCTTGGGGGGCGCGAACACTGAAGCTTTCTTT. Its protein is CASSLGGANTEAFF.

This chain connects TRBV14 to TRBJ1-2; 8 bases align to TRBD1. Germline values: CDR1 SGHDN, CDR2 FVKESK. The CDR3 spans 13 residues. V trimming: 10 bases; J trimming: 4 bases; junction bases outside the gene matches: 8. CDR3 residues: CAIYPGGPYGYTF. In DNA form, the CDR3 reads TGTGCCATTTACCCAGGGGGCCCCTATGGCTACACCTTC.

This clonotype was detected a few times. V gene TRBV28 combines with J gene TRBJ1-4; possibly TRBD1 for D (6 bases). V was trimmed by 1 base and J by 7 bases, leaving 10 bases between them. CDR3 length: 14 residues. Germline V gene sequence: CDR1 MDHEN, CDR2 SYDVKM. The CDR3, as DNA: TGTGCCAGCAGTTTATATGGGGGGCGTGAAAAACTGTTTTTT. It specifies CASSLYGGREKLFF.

This clonotype was observed a handful of times. J is TRBJ2-4 and V is TRBV7-9; D is possibly TRBD1 (5 bases). Germline lookup yields CDR1 SEHNR and CDR2 FQNEAQ (reference sequence). CDR3 size: 15 residues. V dropped 4 bases and J dropped 1 base, with 11 bases sitting between them. The CDR3 nucleotides read TGTGCCAGCAGCTCGTTTTCAGGGGCCAAAAACATTCAGTACTTC. Translating it yields CASSSFSGAKNIQYF.

CDR3 amino acids: CASLKVVNTEAFF. DNA of the CDR3: TGTGCCAGCCTAAAGGTCGTGAACACTGAAGCTTTCTTT. The rearrangement uses TRBV7-9 and TRBJ1-1; D not certain. V gave up 8 bases and J gave up 0 bases, with 10 bases separating them. Looked up from germline, CDR1 is SEHNR and CDR2 is FQNEAQ (reference sequence). The CDR3 spans 13 residues.

This clonotype was detected many times. J is TRBJ2-3 and V is TRBV25-1; D perhaps matches TRBD1 (6 bases). This CDR3 is 16 amino acids long. From germline, CDR1 is MGHDK and CDR2 SYGVNS. Between the trimmed V and J ends, which lost 2 bases and 5 bases, there was a span of 17 bases. CDR3 sequence (DNA): TGTGCCAGCAGTGAAACCCTCGCAGGGGTGAAAGATACGCAGTATTTT. This codes for CASSETLAGVKDTQYF.

This clonotype was counted at least ten times. This chain links TRBV29-1 with TRBJ1-2, with TRBD1 matching 10 bases. The V gene's germline CDR1 is SQVTM and CDR2 ANQGSEA. The CDR3 loop spans 17 amino acids. Trimming removed 1 base from V and 4 bases from J; junction bases left unmatched: 12. The CDR3 sequence: CSVEAVIGQGGFYGYTF. As DNA, the CDR3 is TGCAGCGTTGAAGCGGTTATTGGACAGGGGGGTTTCTATGGCTACACCTTC.

This clonotype showed up many times. This sequence joins TRBV20-1 and TRBJ2-2, with 8 bases identical to TRBD2. Trimming took 6 bases from V and 6 from J; bases not matched to a gene: 6. In germline, CDR1 is DFQATT, CDR2 SNEGSKA (reference sequence). This CDR3 has 13 amino acids. CDR3 loop: CSAGLALSGELFF. The DNA of the CDR3 is TGCAGTGCCGGACTAGCCCTGTCCGGGGAGCTGTTTTTT.

This clonotype was seen repeatedly, ten times or more. The rearrangement links TRBV3-1 to TRBJ1-2, with D perhaps TRBD1 (5 bases). The CDR3 length is 15 residues. Germline V gene data show CDR1 as LGHDT and CDR2 as YNNKEL (reference sequence). Trimming removed 6 bases at V and 6 bases at J, with 20 bases between. The CDR3 DNA sequence: TGTGCCAGCAGGTCACGCGGGGCCTATGCCGATGGCTACACCTTC. This encodes CASRSRGAYADGYTF.

The chain carries TRBV7-2 and TRBJ2-2; D gene ambiguous. Germline CDR1 reads SGHTA; CDR2 reads FQGNSA. Deletions cut 2 bases from V and 3 bases from J, with 10 bases between. This CDR3 has 15 amino acids. The CDR3 spells CASSLLRAHTGELFF. The CDR3 nucleotides read TGTGCCAGCAGCTTACTTAGGGCTCACACCGGGGAGCTGTTTTTT.

This chain connects TRBV7-7 to TRBJ2-1, with D possibly being TRBD1 (7 bases). This CDR3 spans 16 amino acids. Trimming took 2 bases from V and 5 from J, leaving 16 bases between them. Germline V gene lookup returns CDR1 SSHAT and CDR2 FNYEAQ (reference sequence). CDR3: CASSLYAGTENNEQFF. Written as DNA, the CDR3 is TGTGCCAGCAGCTTATATGCGGGGACAGAGAACAATGAGCAGTTCTTC. Complete variable domain (other parts from reference TRBV7-7 and TRBJ2-1): GAGVSQSPRYKVTKRGQDVTLRCDPISSHATLYWYQQALGQGPEFLTYFNYEAQPDKSGLPSDRFSAERPEGSISTLTIQRTEQRDSAMYRCASSLYAGTENNEQFFGPGTRLTVL.

This clonotype was detected ten times or more. The chain joins TRBV3-1 to TRBJ2-2, with 7 bases fitting TRBD1. The CDR3 has 14 amino acids. The V gene's germline CDR1 is LGHDT and CDR2 YNNKEL (reference sequence). Unmatched junction bases numbered 3, after V lost 6 bases and J lost 2 bases. DNA for the CDR3: TGTGCCAGCAGGTGGGACAGAAACACCGGGGAGCTGTTTTTT. Translation: CASRWDRNTGELFF.

This clonotype was counted ten times or more. This sequence joins TRBV20-1 and TRBJ1-1, with D unclear. The germline V gene has CDR1 DFQATT and CDR2 SNEGSKA (reference sequence). V was clipped by 1 base and J by 2 bases, with 8 bases between them. This CDR3 is 13 amino acids long. The CDR3 sequence is CSARVGLNTEAFF. CDR3 sequence (DNA): TGCAGTGCTAGAGTCGGGCTTAACACTGAAGCTTTCTTT.

The sample holds many counts of this clonotype. The V and J genes are TRBV20-1 and TRBJ1-1; possible D gene TRBD1, 5 bases. V lost 0 bases, J lost 6 bases, and 17 bases lay in between. Germline CDR1 is DFQATT and CDR2 is SNEGSKA (reference sequence). This CDR3 has 15 residues. The CDR3 nucleotides are TGCAGTGCTAGAGATCAGGCGGGGCTGGGAGCTGAAGCTTTCTTT. Amino acids: CSARDQAGLGAEAFF.

This clonotype occurred many times. The J gene is TRBJ2-7, the V gene TRBV20-1; D perhaps matches TRBD2 (5 bases). Trimming took off 5 bases at V and 3 bases at J, with 14 bases between the two ends. Germline assignment: CDR1 DFQATT and CDR2 SNEGSKA (reference sequence). CDR3 size: 13 residues. CDR3 in DNA: TGCAGTGCTTCCGGAGGTGAAATCTACGAGCAGTACTTC. It is translated as CSASGGEIYEQYF.

Ten or more counts support this clonotype. The chain couples TRBV5-1 to TRBJ2-1; D could derive from TRBD1 or TRBD2 (6 bases each). CDR3 length: 16 residues. V was trimmed by 4 bases and J by 7 bases, leaving 21 bases between them. Germline-derived CDR1 and CDR2 are SGHRS and YFSETQ. For the CDR3, the DNA is TGCGCCAGCAGCCGAACCTTCCCGGGGGCTGGGAATGAGCAGTTCTTC. It is translated as CASSRTFPGAGNEQFF.

The J gene is TRBJ1-2, the V gene TRBV4-2; no reliable D call. V dropped 4 bases and J dropped 6 bases, with 27 bases sitting between them. This CDR3 comprises 18 residues. The V gene's germline CDR1 is LGHNA and CDR2 YNFKEQ. This CDR3 is CASSRGLLGVGIENGYTF. The DNA for the CDR3 is TGTGCCAGCAGCCGCGGACTCCTGGGCGTAGGCATAGAAAATGGCTACACCTTC.

This clonotype was seen repeatedly, ten times or more. This sequence joins TRBV2 and TRBJ2-5; D is ambiguous. V lost 3 bases and J 5 bases, leaving 4 bases between the germline ends. The CDR3 runs 11 residues. CDR1 and CDR2 (germline): SNHLY, FYNNEI. The CDR3 coding sequence is TGTGCCAGCAGTGAGATGGAGACCCAGTACTTC. It encodes CASSEMETQYF.